The 26 T cell receptor beta chains presented below share a single source sample, sequenced in a study of T-cell memory formation after mild COVID-19 (dated by TCRdb to the early 2020s). Library construction relied on 5' RACE. The sample was run on an Illumina NovaSeq 6000. TCRdb applied fastp at Q25 and MiXCR to the public reads, then kept only in-frame beta chains. All rows with the same CDR3 protein become a single entry with the most common DNA and genes. The sample data list 200,000 to 300,000 distinct CDR3 sequences, and roughly a sixth of these were observed just once. More than 20% of the sample belongs to the ten largest clones. The specimen sequenced was PBMCs or a T cell subset sorted from them (not recorded which). Receptor source: a man aged 18 to 29 who had mild COVID-19 (a few samples of this study predate the infection). The sample titles of this study are shuffled in the database, so cell type and time point are left out; the donor was told from shared clones.

This clonotype was recorded a few times. The chain links TRBV19 to TRBJ2-7; TRBD1 agrees at 9 bases. This CDR3 spans 14 amino acids. V shed 9 bases, J shed 3 bases, and the junction held 9 bases outside the gene matches. Looked up from germline, CDR1 is LNHDA and CDR2 is SQIVND (reference sequence). As DNA, the CDR3 is TGTGCCAGCGCCAGGGGACAGGGACTCTACGAGCAGTACTTC. As protein: CASARGQGLYEQYF.

There are a few counts of this clonotype. The CDR3 is CASSYQQGLGLAGTSEQFF. CDR3 bases: TGTGCCAGCAGTTACCAACAGGGGTTAGGGCTAGCGGGGACGAGTGAGCAGTTCTTC. J is TRBJ2-1 and V is TRBV6-5, with 9 bases matching TRBD2. V shed 2 bases, J shed 9 bases, and the junction held 20 bases outside the gene matches. The CDR3 is made up of 19 amino acids. The germline gives CDR1 MNHEY, CDR2 SVGAGI.

CDR3 loop: CASSLAQGLDYGYTF. The CDR3 DNA follows: TGTGCCAGCAGCTTAGCGCAGGGACTTGACTATGGCTACACCTTC. J is TRBJ1-2 and V is TRBV7-9; a possible D gene is TRBD1 (5 bases). V lost 0 bases and J lost 3, with 11 bases in between. Germline CDR1 SEHNR, CDR2 FQNEAQ (reference sequence). The CDR3 has 15 amino acids.

There are a few counts of this clonotype. J is TRBJ1-1 and V is TRBV20-1, with D maybe TRBD1 (5 bases). Germline V lookup: CDR1 DFQATT, CDR2 SNEGSKA (reference sequence). V lost 0 bases and J lost 7, with 9 bases in between. The CDR3 is 12 amino acids. The CDR3 is CSARDRDGEAFF. CDR3 coding DNA: TGCAGTGCTAGAGATCGGGACGGTGAAGCTTTCTTT.

V usage is TRBV29-1 and J usage is TRBJ1-2; D gene ambiguous. This CDR3 has 14 residues. Per germline, CDR1 SQVTM and CDR2 ANQGSEA. V was clipped by 4 bases and J by 5 bases, with 17 bases between them. The CDR3 DNA is TGCAGCGTTGTAATGGCTGGGTCGGGGTATGGCTACACCTTC. Amino acids: CSVVMAGSGYGYTF.

Of note for this clonotype: One end of the junction varies from germline; a read error may be responsible. This rearrangement joins TRBV29-1 to TRBJ2-5, with D maybe TRBD1 (5 bases). The CDR3 is made up of 12 amino acids. Germline loops: CDR1 SQVTM, CDR2 ANQGSEA. Written as DNA, the CDR3 is TGCAGCGTTTCAACAGGACGAGAGACACAGTACTTC. As protein: CSVSTGRETQYF.

The chain carries TRBV5-1 and TRBJ2-6; 7 bases map to TRBD2. The germline V gene has CDR1 SGHRS and CDR2 YFSETQ. The CDR3 runs 16 residues. J gave up 2 bases and V 4 bases, and 6 bases lay outside the gene matches. CDR3 in DNA: TGCGCCAGCAGCCCAGGGAGGGAACCTGGGGCCAACGTCCTGACTTTC. Its translation is CASSPGREPGANVLTF.

This chain joins TRBV11-3 and TRBJ1-1; the match to TRBD1 covers 7 bases. The CDR3 length is 15 residues. Germline V lookup: CDR1 SGHNT, CDR2 YENEEA. With 5 bases clipped from V and 1 base from J, the junction kept 7 bases outside the gene matches. CDR3 residues: CASSVAGTANTEAFF. The CDR3 nucleotides read TGTGCCAGCAGCGTGGCCGGGACAGCGAACACTGAAGCTTTCTTT.

The chain recombines TRBV3-1 with TRBJ2-3; TRBD2 agrees at 9 bases. V was pared by 4 bases and J by 2 bases, with 13 bases of the junction left unmatched. The CDR3 sequence is 18 residues long. CDR1 is LGHDT, CDR2 YNNKEL, per germline (reference sequence). For the CDR3, the DNA is TGTGCCAGCAGCCCGAACCAGGGGGTAGCGGGGGACACAGATACGCAGTATTTT. This sequence encodes CASSPNQGVAGDTDTQYF.

This clonotype has more than one count but fewer than ten. The V call is TRBV4-3, the J call TRBJ1-1, with D hard to call. Germline CDR1 reads LGHNA; CDR2 reads YSLEER. The V end lost 0 bases, the J end lost 0 bases, and 14 bases lay between the germline ends. This CDR3 contains 17 residues. The CDR3 DNA sequence: TGCGCCAGCAGCCAAGATTTGTGGAGAAACTTGAACACTGAAGCTTTCTTT. Protein: CASSQDLWRNLNTEAFF.

This clonotype was counted ten times or more. This sequence joins TRBV2 and TRBJ1-1, with 10 positions matching TRBD1. The CDR3 length is 12 residues. CDR1 SNHLY and CDR2 FYNNEI come from the germline V gene. V shed 11 bases, J shed 5 bases, and the junction held 5 bases outside the gene matches. The CDR3 coding sequence is TGTGCCGGACGGACAGGGGGGACTGAAGCTTTCTTT. Its translation: CAGRTGGTEAFF.

This clonotype showed up many times. This CDR3 is CASSLQGESTDTQYF. In DNA form, the CDR3 reads TGTGCCAGCAGCTTGCAGGGGGAAAGCACAGATACGCAGTATTTT. This chain connects TRBV7-9 to TRBJ2-3; 7 bases line up with TRBD1. This CDR3 is 15 amino acids long. V gave up 3 bases and J gave up 0 bases; unmatched junction bases: 3. From germline, CDR1 is SEHNR and CDR2 FQNEAQ (reference sequence).

This clonotype was seen a handful of times. The rearrangement joins TRBV9 to TRBJ1-6; the match to TRBD1 covers 8 bases. This CDR3 region has 14 residues. After removal of 4 bases from V and 7 bases from J, the junction contained 4 bases not matched to a gene. Germline V gives CDR1 SGDLS, CDR2 YYNGEE. CDR3 nucleotide sequence: TGTGCCAGCAGCACTCAGGGGGCGAATTCACCCCTCCACTTT. This translates into CASSTQGANSPLHF.

This clonotype appeared many times. CDR3 in amino acids: CSARRNTGELFF. In DNA, the CDR3 is TGCAGCGCCCGTCGGAACACCGGGGAGCTGTTTTTT. The chain uses TRBV29-1 and TRBJ2-2; D is uncertain. V was trimmed by 7 bases and J by 1 base, leaving 7 bases between them. Germline V CDR1 and CDR2: SQVTM, ANQGSEA. The CDR3 has 12 amino acids.

J is TRBJ2-7 and V is TRBV19, with 8 bases fitting TRBD2. Trimming cost V 1 base and J 5 bases; bases outside gene matches: 7. Germline loops: CDR1 LNHDA, CDR2 SQIVND (reference sequence). The CDR3 runs 15 residues. CDR3 loop: CASSIGGTRSNEQYF. The CDR3 DNA is TGTGCCAGTAGTATAGGCGGGACTAGAAGTAACGAGCAGTACTTC.

This clonotype has a handful of counts. CDR3 residues: CASSSTGANEQFF. The CDR3 DNA reads TGTGCCAGCAGCTCGACTGGGGCGAATGAGCAGTTCTTC. The chain is built from TRBV13 and TRBJ2-1; weak D call: TRBD1 (5 bases). The length of the CDR3 is 13 residues. V was shortened by 4 bases and J by 7 bases, with 11 bases between the two germline ends. CDR1 is PRHDT, CDR2 FYEKMQ, per germline (reference sequence).

This clonotype has just a few counts. The chain is built from TRBV27 and TRBJ1-4, with D perhaps matching TRBD1 (5 bases). This CDR3 spans 15 amino acids. Germline values: CDR1 MNHEY, CDR2 SMNVEV (reference sequence). Trimming removed 6 bases from V and 3 bases from J, with 14 bases in between. The CDR3 DNA reads TGTGCCAGCAGACCCCTGCAGGGAGCTAATGAAAAACTGTTTTTT. Amino acid sequence: CASRPLQGANEKLFF. The variable domain in full, with the rest retrieved from reference TRBV27 and TRBJ1-4, is EAQVTQNPRYLITVTGKKLTVTCSQNMNHEYMSWYRQDPGLGLRQIYYSMNVEVTDKGDVPEGYKVSRKEKRNFPLILESPSPNQTSLYFCASRPLQGANEKLFFGSGTQLSVL.

This clonotype was recorded many times. The chain recombines TRBV7-3 with TRBJ2-5; 9 bases line up with TRBD2. CDR1 is SGHTA and CDR2 is FQGTGA in the germline V gene. J gave up 5 bases and V 5 bases, and 18 bases lay outside the gene matches. This CDR3 contains 18 residues. The CDR3 nucleotides are TGTGCCAGCAGCCCGGCGGGAAGCGGGGGGCCAGGTCGGGAGACCCAGTACTTC. Translated: CASSPAGSGGPGRETQYF. The full variable domain, in which reference TRBV7-3 and TRBJ2-5 provide the parts outside the CDR3, is GAGVSQTPSNKVTEKGKYVELRCDPISGHTALYWYRQSLGQGPEFLIYFQGTGAADDSGLPNDRFFAVRPEGSVSTLKIQRTERGDSAVYLCASSPAGSGGPGRETQYFGPGTRLLVL.

This clonotype occurred a few times. The chain uses TRBV9 and TRBJ2-4, with 7 nucleotides matching TRBD2. Germline V lookup: CDR1 SGDLS, CDR2 YYNGEE. This CDR3 contains 18 residues. Losses at the gene ends were 7 bases for V and 3 bases for J; bases not matched to a gene: 19. The CDR3 here is CASWPSTYSRGNKNIQYF. As DNA, the CDR3 is TGTGCCAGCTGGCCCTCGACCTACTCGCGGGGGAACAAAAACATTCAGTACTTC.

The table lists this clonotype with a few counts. The chain has TRBV4-1 and TRBJ2-1, with 8 bases identical to TRBD2. CDR3 length: 14 residues. Germline-derived CDR1 and CDR2 are MGHRA and YSYEKL. J gave up 8 bases and V 2 bases, and 5 bases lay outside the gene matches. The CDR3 coding sequence is TGCGCCAGCAGCCAACCGGGGGGGCTGCATGAGCAGTTCTTC. Translation gives CASSQPGGLHEQFF.

This chain links TRBV7-9 with TRBJ2-7; 10 bases match TRBD1. Trimming removed 4 bases from V and 3 bases from J; junction bases left unmatched: 6. Looked up from germline, CDR1 is SEHNR and CDR2 is FQNEAQ (reference sequence). CDR3 length: 15 amino acids. Written as DNA, the CDR3 is TGTGCCAGCAGCTCTCCGGGACAGGGGATCTACGAGCAGTACGTC. It is translated as CASSSPGQGIYEQYV.

The V and J genes are TRBV7-7 and TRBJ2-1; 7 bases line up with TRBD1. The germline V gene encodes CDR1 SSHAT and CDR2 FNYEAQ (reference sequence). J gave up 4 bases and V 4 bases, and 1 base lay outside the gene matches. This CDR3 is 13 amino acids long. This CDR3 reads CASSSGQYNEQFF. The CDR3 nucleotides are TGTGCCAGCAGCTCGGGACAGTACAATGAGCAGTTCTTC.

This chain joins TRBV4-1 and TRBJ1-1; 7 positions match TRBD1. The CDR3 is made up of 17 amino acids. Looked up from germline, CDR1 is MGHRA and CDR2 is YSYEKL. With V trimmed by 1 base and J by 1 base, 9 bases remained unmatched. The CDR3 is CASSQGPLRQGNTEAFF. CDR3 DNA sequence: TGCGCCAGCAGCCAAGGACCGCTCCGACAGGGGAACACTGAAGCTTTCTTT.

The V call is TRBV20-1, the J call TRBJ1-1; maybe TRBD1 (5 bases). This CDR3 has 14 amino acids. Germline V gives CDR1 DFQATT, CDR2 SNEGSKA (reference sequence). V lost 0 bases and J 4 bases, leaving 12 bases between the germline ends. Here the CDR3 reads CSARDGGVGTEAFF. CDR3 coding DNA: TGCAGTGCTAGAGATGGGGGGGTCGGCACTGAAGCTTTCTTT.

The chain is built from TRBV7-2 and TRBJ1-2; no firm D call. This CDR3 has 11 amino acids. Germline lookup yields CDR1 SGHTA and CDR2 FQGNSA. V was cut by 1 base and J by 8 bases, with 5 bases left in between. This CDR3 is CASSLDLGYTF. The CDR3 DNA is TGTGCCAGCAGCTTAGACCTGGGCTACACCTTC. Full variable domain (missing parts from reference TRBV7-2 and TRBJ1-2): GAGVSQSPSNKVTEKGKDVELRCDPISGHTALYWYRQSLGQGLEFLIYFQGNSAPDKSGLPSDRFSAERTGGSVSTLTIQRTQQEDSAVYLCASSLDLGYTFGSGTRLTVV.

This chain joins TRBV20-1 and TRBJ2-3; possible D gene TRBD2, 6 bases. V was pared by 6 bases and J by 1 base, with 14 bases between. Germline V gene lookup returns CDR1 DFQATT and CDR2 SNEGSKA (reference sequence). The CDR3 extends over 14 amino acids. CDR3 bases: TGCAGTGCCGTCTTAGGGACTGGCACAGATACGCAGTATTTT. Translated, it gives CSAVLGTGTDTQYF.